This T cell receptor (beta chain) was found in a study of cytomegalovirus exposure and HLA in healthy donors. Primers: 60 Vbeta forward and 13 Jbeta reverse. The repertoire was sequenced with immunoSEQ multiplex PCR; TCRdb's copy has only in-frame clones and lacks some. The repertoire holds fewer than 250,000 clones, more than 75% seen once, with 1.5% to 2% in the top ten. On this clone itself: Its specificity is not known.

Trimming pared 4 bases from V and 5 bases from J, leaving 17 bases between. Per germline, CDR1 SGDLS and CDR2 YYNGEE. This CDR3 is built from 15 residues. Study results and limitations: In all likelihood, a cluster of highly shared sequence variants was a sequencing artifact.

The material sequenced was PBMCs. The sequence came from a woman in her forties or fifties in good health and CMV-seronegative. The rearrangement joins TRBV9 to TRBJ2-3, with D possibly TRBD2 on 7 matching bases. The CDR3 coding sequence is TGTGCCAGCAGCTCCGCCCTAGGGGGGGGAGATACGCAGTATTTT. The encoded protein is CASSSALGGGDTQYF. Combining the CDR3 with reference TRBV9 and TRBJ2-3 gives the whole variable domain DSGVTQTPKHLITATGQRVTLRCSPRSGDLSVYWYQQSLDQGLQFLIQYYNGEERAKGNILERFSAQQFPDLHSELNLSSLELGDSALYFCASSSALGGGDTQYFGPGTRLTVL.